This paragraph reports one TCR beta chain. Germline CDR1 reads DFQATT; CDR2 reads SNEGSKA (reference sequence). V lost 3 bases, J lost 0 bases, and 13 bases stayed unmatched. This CDR3 spans 18 amino acids. For CDR3 and TCR beta VDJ profiling, genomic DNA was the template used. TCRdb reprocessed the reads via MiXCR and lists one record per CDR3 protein. The data contain 200,000 to 250,000 distinct CDR3 sequences, about a third of them singletons. The sample is drawn from a study of CD8+CD57+ T cells in acquired aplastic anemia. Study information: Healthy donor CD4+ cell samples had a mean of roughly 10 million reads.

This chain joins TRBV20-1 and TRBJ2-1; 8 bases line up with TRBD2. The sequenced sample consisted of sorted CD4+, CD8+, or CD8+CD57+ T cells (not recorded which) from PBMCs. This receptor was identified in a human donor in good health, serving as a control. The CDR3 loop is CSASGTESSGSSYNEQFF. The DNA of the CDR3 is TGCAGTGCTAGCGGAACCGAGTCGAGCGGGAGCTCCTACAATGAGCAGTTCTTC.